Listed below are T cell receptor beta chains from one sample, sequenced in a study of T cell responses to AZD1222 COVID-19 vaccine. The protocol was immunoSEQ multiplex PCR, while the TCRdb copy is restricted to in-frame clones and leaves out a portion. The sample holds about 120,000 clones; approximately 94% are singletons and the top ten take around 5%. The sequencing here drew on peripheral blood, taken 28 days after the second AZD1222 dose. All receptors come from an adult who received the AZD1222 COVID-19 vaccine. Both conserved end residues are part of each CDR3. A D gene is named only where the DNA matches it firmly. A row's size may be missing; if present it is once, few, many or a size class.

D gene: .
clone size: .
V gene: TRBV11-2
J gene: TRBJ2-3
CDR3 protein: CASSLGGFRDTQYF
CDR3 DNA: TGTGCCAGCAGCCTGGGGGGTTTTAGGGATACGCAGTATTTT

D gene: .
clone size: .
V gene: TRBV14
J gene: TRBJ2-7
CDR3 protein: CASSQDRREQYF
CDR3 DNA: TGTGCCAGCAGCCAAGATCGGCGCGAGCAGTACTTC

D gene: .
clone size: .
V gene: TRBV12-3/TRBV12-4
J gene: TRBJ1-1
CDR3 protein: CASSPDSSTEAFF
CDR3 DNA: TGTGCCAGCAGTCCCGACTCTTCCACTGAAGCTTTCTTT

D gene: .
clone size: .
V gene: TRBV29-1
J gene: TRBJ2-3
CDR3 protein: CSAVGRLRGPTDTQYF
CDR3 DNA: TGCAGCGCCGTAGGGCGTTTGCGGGGCCCCACAGATACGCAGTATTTT

D gene: .
clone size: .
V gene: TRBV25-1
J gene: TRBJ1-2
CDR3 protein: CASSASTSLYGYTF
CDR3 DNA: TGTGCCAGCAGTGCCTCAACATCGCTGTATGGCTACACCTTC

D gene: TRBD1
clone size: .
V gene: TRBV4-3
J gene: TRBJ1-2
CDR3 protein: CASSQDPPGGIYGYTF
CDR3 DNA: TGCGCCAGCAGCCAAGATCCCCCAGGGGGAATCTATGGCTACACCTTC

D gene: .
clone size: .
V gene: TRBV24-1
J gene: TRBJ1-3
CDR3 protein: CATSERVSPGNTIYF
CDR3 DNA: TGTGCCACCAGTGAAAGGGTAAGCCCTGGAAACACCATATATTTT

D gene: TRBD2
clone size: once
V gene: TRBV7-2
J gene: TRBJ2-3
CDR3 protein: CASSLQRGSTDTQYF
CDR3 DNA: TGTGCCAGCAGCTTACAGCGGGGGAGCACAGATACGCAGTATTTT

D gene: .
clone size: .
V gene: TRBV5-6
J gene: TRBJ1-2
CDR3 protein: CASSPRADYGYTF
CDR3 DNA: TGTGCCAGCAGCCCCAGGGCTGACTATGGCTACACCTTC

D gene: TRBD2
clone size: .
V gene: TRBV4-3
J gene: TRBJ2-1
CDR3 protein: CASSQAGTSGSYGVNEQFF
CDR3 DNA: TGCGCCAGCAGCCAAGCCGGGACTAGCGGGAGTTACGGCGTCAATGAGCAGTTCTTC

D gene: .
clone size: .
V gene: TRBV10-3
J gene: TRBJ1-5
CDR3 protein: CAISFGTLNQPQHF
CDR3 DNA: TGTGCCATCAGTTTCGGGACATTAAATCAGCCCCAGCATTTT

D gene: .
clone size: .
V gene: TRBV7-7
J gene: TRBJ1-1
CDR3 protein: CASSFTGSTEAFF
CDR3 DNA: TGTGCTAGCAGCTTTACAGGGAGCACTGAAGCTTTCTTT

D gene: TRBD1
clone size: .
V gene: TRBV5-1
J gene: TRBJ1-1
CDR3 protein: CASSLGRTGTEAFF
CDR3 DNA: TGCGCCAGCAGCTTGGGGAGGACAGGGACTGAAGCTTTCTTT

D gene: TRBD2
clone size: .
V gene: TRBV19
J gene: TRBJ2-2
CDR3 protein: CASSISGGRAIGELFF
CDR3 DNA: TGTGCCAGTAGTATATCGGGCGGGAGGGCCATCGGGGAGCTGTTTTTT